One and the same sample provided the 28 T cell receptor beta chains below, sequenced in a study of tumor-infiltrating lymphocytes in localized non-small cell lung cancer. Using immunoSEQ multiplex PCR, the repertoire was profiled, and TCRdb retains in-frame clones only, with some absent. This sample has about 16,000 clones, with roughly 79% found just once. The sequencing input was lung tumor tissue. The receptors were sampled from a human donor with non-small cell lung cancer.

V gene TRBV14 combines with J gene TRBJ2-1, with D perhaps assigned TRBD1 or TRBD2 (6 bases each). Trimming shortened V by 6 bases and J by 5 bases, and 17 bases separated the two germline ends. In germline, CDR1 is SGHDN, CDR2 FVKESK. The length of the CDR3 is 15 residues. The CDR3 DNA reads TGTGCCAGCAGTCCTTCCGGGGGCTCAAACAATGAGCAGTTCTTC. It translates to CASSPSGGSNNEQFF.

CDR3: CASSVAGTLNTEAFF. CDR3 in DNA: TGTGCCAGCAGCGTCGCCGGGACACTGAACACTGAAGCTTTCTTT. The chain couples TRBV9 to TRBJ1-1; possible D gene TRBD1, 6 bases. The CDR3 runs to 15 residues. Trimming stripped 2 bases from V and 0 bases from J, with 11 bases between. Germline CDR1 is SGDLS and CDR2 is YYNGEE.

This clone is large. This chain joins TRBV5-8 and TRBJ2-1; 10 bases map to TRBD2. Germline assignment: CDR1 SGHTS and CDR2 YDEGEE. The CDR3 is made up of 15 amino acids. Trimming at V came to 5 bases and at J to 10 bases, leaving 12 bases not matched to a gene. This CDR3 is CASRSIAGGIGEQFF. CDR3 in DNA: TGTGCCAGCAGGTCCATAGCGGGAGGTATTGGGGAGCAGTTCTTC. Supplemented by reference TRBV5-8 and TRBJ2-1, the full variable domain reads EAGVTQSPTHLIKTRGQQATLRCSPISGHTSVYWYQQALGLGLQFLLWYDEGEERNRGNFPPRFSGRQFPNYSSELNVNALELEDSALYLCASRSIAGGIGEQFFGPGTRLTVL.

This clone has a single count. The V call is TRBV7-9, the J call TRBJ2-3; D tentatively fits TRBD1 or TRBD2 (5 bases each). Germline-derived CDR1 and CDR2 are SEHNR and FQNEAQ (reference sequence). The CDR3 extends over 14 amino acids. Trimming removed 8 bases at V and 3 bases at J, with 15 bases between. The CDR3 coding sequence is TGTGCCAGCGGCAGGGAAACGGGAACAGATACGCAGTATTTT. Protein sequence: CASGRETGTDTQYF.

As concerns this clone: Other nucleotide sequences from this sample produce the same CDR3. The genes are TRBV2 and TRBJ2-3; D remains unclear. CDR3 length equals 12 residues. The V and J ends lost 4 bases and 6 bases respectively, with 8 bases between them. CDR1 and CDR2 from the germline V gene are SNHLY and FYNNEI. CDR3 sequence (DNA): TGTGCCAGCAGTGGGGATGCCGATACGCAGTATTTT. Amino acids: CASSGDADTQYF. The full variable domain, with the rest looked up from reference TRBV2 and TRBJ2-3, is EPEVTQTPSHQVTQMGQEVILRCVPISNHLYFYWYRQILGQKVEFLVSFYNNEISEKSEIFDDQFSVERPDGSNFTLKIRSTKLEDSAMYFCASSGDADTQYFGPGTRLTVL.

V and J are TRBV27 and TRBJ2-5, with no clear D. Germline V gene sequence: CDR1 MNHEY, CDR2 SMNVEV (reference sequence). The germline V and J ends were trimmed by 6 bases and 1 base, with 15 bases remaining between them. The CDR3 runs 15 residues. The DNA of the CDR3 is TGTGCCAGCAGCTCCAGTAGACGCCCCCAAGAGACCCAGTACTTC. This sequence encodes CASSSSRRPQETQYF.

The chain recombines TRBV2 with TRBJ2-1; 8 bases fit TRBD2. Trimming removed 4 bases from V and 2 bases from J; junction bases left unmatched: 4. Per the germline V gene, CDR1 is SNHLY and CDR2 is FYNNEI. CDR3 size: 15 residues. The chain's CDR3 is CASSVAGGPYNEQFF. CDR3 bases: TGTGCCAGCAGTGTGGCGGGAGGCCCCTACAATGAGCAGTTCTTC.

The J gene is TRBJ2-5, the V gene TRBV12-5; D not certain. In germline, CDR1 is LGHNT, CDR2 FRNRAP. Trimming left V 1 base short and J 4 bases short, with 7 bases between. The CDR3 extends over 13 amino acids. The DNA for the CDR3 is TGTGCTAGTGGTTTGGGAGATGGAGAGACCCAGTACTTC. This translates into CASGLGDGETQYF. The full variable domain, in which reference TRBV12-5 and TRBJ2-5 provide the parts outside the CDR3, is DARVTQTPRHKVTEMGQEVTMRCQPILGHNTVFWYRQTMMQGLELLAYFRNRAPLDDSGMPKDRFSAEMPDATLATLKIQPSEPRDSAVYFCASGLGDGETQYFGPGTRLLVL.

Only a few counts were recorded for this clone. The rearrangement links TRBV7-2 to TRBJ2-7; unclear D gene. Germline CDR1 reads SGHTA; CDR2 reads FQGNSA. Trimming shortened V by 1 base and J by 4 bases, and 5 bases separated the two germline ends. CDR3 length: 12 residues. CDR3 nucleotide sequence: TGTGCCAGCAGCTTAGACGTATACGAGCAGTACTTC. Translated: CASSLDVYEQYF.

The V gene is TRBV5-1, the J gene TRBJ1-5, with D unclear. In germline, CDR1 is SGHRS, CDR2 YFSETQ. V shed 0 bases and J shed 1 base, with 8 bases lying between them. The CDR3 totals 15 residues. The CDR3 reads CASSLGGRSNQPQHF. Here the CDR3 DNA reads TGCGCCAGCAGCTTGGGGGGTCGGAGCAATCAGCCCCAGCATTTT. Variable domain in full (rest from reference TRBV5-1 and TRBJ1-5): KAGVTQTPRYLIKTRGQQVTLSCSPISGHRSVSWYQQTPGQGLQFLFEYFSETQRNKGNFPGRFSGRQFSNSRSEMNVSTLELGDSALYLCASSLGGRSNQPQHFGDGTRLSIL.

The chain employs TRBV13 and TRBJ2-1, with TRBD2 identical over 8 bases. V shed 5 bases and J 2 bases; nucleotides not matched to a gene: 5. Per germline, CDR1 PRHDT and CDR2 FYEKMQ (reference sequence). The CDR3 covers 15 residues. The CDR3 region is CASSLYSGAYNEQFF. The CDR3 bases are TGTGCCAGCAGCCTGTATAGCGGGGCCTACAATGAGCAGTTCTTC.

The chain combines TRBV7-2 with TRBJ1-3; D ambiguous. Per the germline V gene, CDR1 is SGHTA and CDR2 is FQGNSA. V was cut by 3 bases and J by 0 bases, with 9 bases left in between. The CDR3 spans 15 residues. The CDR3 is CASSLGYNSGNTIYF. CDR3 nucleotide sequence: TGTGCCAGCAGCTTGGGGTACAACTCTGGAAACACCATATATTTT.

There are a few counts of this clone. This chain uses TRBV6-4 with TRBJ2-3; no clear D gene. Per germline, CDR1 MRHNA and CDR2 SNTAGT. V was trimmed by 0 bases and J by 0 bases, leaving 10 bases between them. This CDR3 spans 16 amino acids. The CDR3 here is CASSDSISVSTDTQYF. CDR3 sequence (DNA): TGTGCCAGCAGTGACTCGATCAGCGTTAGCACAGATACGCAGTATTTT.

This clone has more than one count but fewer than ten. J is TRBJ1-1 and V is TRBV5-1, with D tentatively TRBD1 (5 bases). Trimming stripped 2 bases from V and 0 bases from J, with 5 bases between. This CDR3 has 13 amino acids. Germline assignment: CDR1 SGHRS and CDR2 YFSETQ. The CDR3 reads CASSFRVNTEAFF. The DNA for the CDR3 is TGCGCCAGCAGCTTCAGGGTGAACACTGAAGCTTTCTTT.

This chain links TRBV6-1 with TRBJ1-1; D call uncertain. CDR3 length: 12 residues. Per germline, CDR1 MNHNS and CDR2 SASEGT. V was cut by 6 bases and J by 5 bases, with 10 bases left in between. The CDR3 nucleotides are TGTGCCAGCAGAACCTGGGTAACTGAAGCTTTCTTT. It specifies CASRTWVTEAFF.

In the case of this clone: At one boundary the junction diverges from the germline segment, which might be a read error. The rearrangement uses TRBV2 and TRBJ2-3; D may be TRBD1 (6 bases). The CDR3 has 15 residues. Germline-derived CDR1 and CDR2 are SNHLY and FYNNEI. CDR3 coding DNA: TGTGCCAGCACTGAAGTAAGGGGGAGCACAGATACGCAGTATTTT. Protein: CASTEVRGSTDTQYF. The whole variable domain, filled in from reference TRBV2 and TRBJ2-3, reads EPEVTQTPSHQVTQMGQEVILRCVPISNHLYFYWYRQILGQKVEFLVSFYNNEISEKSEIFDDQFSVERPDGSNFTLKIRSTKLEDSAMYFCASTEVRGSTDTQYFGPGTRLTVL.

This clone came up once. The chain joins TRBV29-1 to TRBJ2-3, with D unresolved. Trimming cost V 4 bases and J 6 bases, with 8 bases left between them. Germline CDR1 reads SQVTM; CDR2 reads ANQGSEA. CDR3 size: 11 residues. CDR3 sequence: CSVVWIDTQYF. The CDR3 nucleotides are TGCAGCGTTGTATGGATTGATACGCAGTATTTT.

The chain is built from TRBV11-1 and TRBJ2-7; 8 bases are shared with TRBD1. Germline trimming cut 5 bases from V and 6 bases from J; bases unmatched to any gene: 9. The CDR3 spans 14 residues. Germline V gene sequence: CDR1 SGHAT, CDR2 FQDESV (reference sequence). DNA of the CDR3: TGTGCCAGCAGCGCAGGGGGCCTTAGGTCCGAGCAGTACTTC. This sequence encodes CASSAGGLRSEQYF.

V is TRBV7-9 and J is TRBJ1-2; TRBD1 aligns across 12 bases. The CDR3 has 17 amino acids. The germline CDR1 and CDR2 sequences are SEHNR and FQNEAQ (reference sequence). Trimming took 5 bases from V and 0 from J; bases not matched to a gene: 7. CDR3 sequence reads: CASSPRDRGRPNYGYTF. The CDR3 nucleotides read TGTGCCAGCAGCCCTAGGGACAGGGGGCGACCTAACTATGGCTACACCTTC. The full variable domain, completed using reference TRBV7-9 and TRBJ1-2, is DTGVSQNPRHKITKRGQNVTFRCDPISEHNRLYWYRQTLGQGPEFLTYFQNEAQLEKSRLLSDRFSAERPKGSFSTLEIQRTEQGDSAMYLCASSPRDRGRPNYGYTFGSGTRLTVV.

V and J are TRBV30 and TRBJ2-7, with 7 bases lining up with TRBD2. The trim removed 2 bases at V and 0 bases at J, leaving 4 bases unmatched. Germline V gives CDR1 GTSNPN, CDR2 SVGIG (reference sequence). The CDR3 totals 14 residues. The CDR3, as DNA: TGTGCCTGGAGTCCTACTAGCGACTCCTACGAGCAGTACTTC. It is translated as CAWSPTSDSYEQYF.

The chain combines TRBV9 with TRBJ2-3; 8 bases are a match to TRBD2. The CDR3 loop spans 14 amino acids. Losses at the gene ends were 4 bases for V and 3 bases for J; bases not matched to a gene: 4. From germline, CDR1 is SGDLS and CDR2 YYNGEE. The CDR3 spells CASSPGTSTDTQYF. Written as DNA, the CDR3 is TGTGCCAGCAGCCCTGGGACTAGTACAGATACGCAGTATTTT.

This chain uses TRBV11-2 with TRBJ2-7; the match to TRBD2 covers 7 bases. The CDR3 has 15 amino acids. Germline V lookup: CDR1 SGHAT, CDR2 FQNNGV. With V trimmed by 0 bases and J by 7 bases, 9 bases remained unmatched. The CDR3 nucleotides read TGTGCCAGCAGCTTAGATCTAGCGGATGCCTGGGAGCAGTACTTC. It specifies CASSLDLADAWEQYF. Full variable domain (outside the CDR3, taken from reference TRBV11-2 and TRBJ2-7): EAGVAQSPRYKIIEKRQSVAFWCNPISGHATLYWYQQILGQGPKLLIQFQNNGVVDDSQLPKDRFSAERLKGVDSTLKIQPAKLEDSAVYLCASSLDLADAWEQYFGPGTRLTVT.

On this clone: A single base separates this from a much larger clone, so it may be a read error. The same CDR3 also results from other DNA sequences found in this sample. CDR3 DNA sequence: TGTGCCAGCAGCTTGGCGGATCAGCCCCAGCATTTT. Translated: CASSLADQPQHF. The V call is TRBV5-6, the J call TRBJ1-5; D is undetermined. The V end lost 0 bases, the J end lost 5 bases, and 3 bases lay between the germline ends. From germline, CDR1 is SGHDT and CDR2 YYEEEE. CDR3 length: 12 residues.

This chain joins TRBV7-3 and TRBJ2-3; 11 bases align to TRBD2. V was clipped by 3 bases and J by 4 bases; unmatched bases: 3. This CDR3 comprises 15 residues. From germline, CDR1 is SGHTA and CDR2 FQGTGA. The CDR3 region has the DNA TGTGCCAGCAGCTTGTCTAGCGGGAGGTCAGATACGCAGTATTTT. Its translation is CASSLSSGRSDTQYF.

This chain links TRBV4-1 with TRBJ1-6; perhaps TRBD1 as D (5 bases). Germline loops: CDR1 MGHRA, CDR2 YSYEKL. There are 18 residues in the CDR3. V lost 0 bases and J 5 bases, leaving 17 bases between the germline ends. The CDR3 loop reads CASSQDLRRTPDNSPLHF. In DNA, the CDR3 is TGCGCCAGCAGCCAAGATCTACGAAGGACACCCGATAATTCACCCCTCCACTTT.

The rearrangement joins TRBV18 to TRBJ1-2, with TRBD1 matching over 7 bases. CDR3 size: 17 residues. Germline V CDR1 and CDR2: KGHSH, LQKENI. V lost 3 bases to trimming and J lost 5 bases; unmatched junction nucleotides: 15. CDR3 coding DNA: TGTGCCAGCTCACCCCTCTTCAAGTGGGGGACAGTGTATGGCTACACCTTC. Amino acids: CASSPLFKWGTVYGYTF.

In its sample, this clone was seen a few times. The CDR3 is CASSLRGRGGQNEQFF. The CDR3 DNA reads TGTGCCAGCAGCTTAAGAGGCCGGGGGGGTCAGAATGAGCAGTTCTTC. This chain uses TRBV7-2 with TRBJ2-1; 8 bases match TRBD2. The CDR3 runs 16 residues. The trim removed 2 bases at V and 7 bases at J, leaving 10 bases unmatched. In germline, CDR1 is SGHTA, CDR2 FQGNSA.

CDR3 in DNA: TGTGCCAGCAGTTTGGGGGCAGGGGACGATCAGCCCCAGCATTTT. It codes for CASSLGAGDDQPQHF. The chain carries TRBV28 and TRBJ1-5, with TRBD1 as a possible D gene (6 bases). V lost 3 bases and J 5 bases, leaving 14 bases between the germline ends. The CDR3 has 15 residues. Looked up from germline, CDR1 is MDHEN and CDR2 is SYDVKM.